This T cell receptor (beta chain) was captured by sequencing in a study of T cell changes during pregnancy in multiple sclerosis. This CDR3 spans 12 amino acids. V was trimmed by 2 bases and J by 7 bases, leaving 6 bases between them. Germline V gene lookup returns CDR1 SGHVS and CDR2 FQNEAQ. TCRdb's copy holds only in-frame clones and misses some; the assay was immunoSEQ multiplex PCR. Of approximately 82,000 clones in the sample, around nine tenths were seen once. The sample here was CD4+ T cells from peripheral blood mononuclear cells, taken in the second trimester of pregnancy. The chain is built from TRBV7-8 and TRBJ2-1; D perhaps matches TRBD2 (5 bases). This TCR was recovered from a female donor with multiple sclerosis, enrolled in a pregnancy study. CDR3 amino acids: CASSLWENEQFF. For the CDR3, the DNA is TGTGCCAGCAGCTTATGGGAGAATGAGCAGTTCTTC.